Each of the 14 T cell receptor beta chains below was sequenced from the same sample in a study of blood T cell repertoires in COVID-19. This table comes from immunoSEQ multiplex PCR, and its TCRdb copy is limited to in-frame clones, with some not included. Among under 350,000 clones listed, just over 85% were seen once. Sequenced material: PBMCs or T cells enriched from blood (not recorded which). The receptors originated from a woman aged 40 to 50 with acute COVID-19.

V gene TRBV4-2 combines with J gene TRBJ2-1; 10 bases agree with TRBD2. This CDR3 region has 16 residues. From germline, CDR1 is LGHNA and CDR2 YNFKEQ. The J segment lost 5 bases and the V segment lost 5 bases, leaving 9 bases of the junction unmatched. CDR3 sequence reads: CASSYKAGGGDNEQFF. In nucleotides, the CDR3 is TGTGCCAGCAGCTATAAAGCGGGAGGGGGGGACAATGAGCAGTTCTTC.

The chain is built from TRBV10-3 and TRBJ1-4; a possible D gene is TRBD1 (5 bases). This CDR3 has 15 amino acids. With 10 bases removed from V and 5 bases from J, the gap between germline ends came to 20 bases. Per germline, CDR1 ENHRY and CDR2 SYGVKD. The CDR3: CATARGIGGNEKLFF. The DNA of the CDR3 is TGTGCCACCGCGCGGGGGATCGGGGGAAATGAAAAACTGTTTTTT.

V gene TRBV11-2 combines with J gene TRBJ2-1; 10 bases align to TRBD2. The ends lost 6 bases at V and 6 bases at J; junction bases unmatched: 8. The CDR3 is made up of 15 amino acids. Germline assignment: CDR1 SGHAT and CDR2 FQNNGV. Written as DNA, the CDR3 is TGTGCCAGCAGGCCTACAGCGGGAGGGGGCAATGAGCAGTTCTTC. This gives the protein CASRPTAGGGNEQFF.

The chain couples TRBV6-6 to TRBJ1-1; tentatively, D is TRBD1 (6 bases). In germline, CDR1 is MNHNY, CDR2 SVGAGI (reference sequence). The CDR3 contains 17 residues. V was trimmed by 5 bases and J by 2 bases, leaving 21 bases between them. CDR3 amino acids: CASSRLPDRTRNTEAFF. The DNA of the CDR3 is TGTGCCAGCAGTCGATTACCGGACAGAACTAGAAACACTGAAGCTTTCTTT.

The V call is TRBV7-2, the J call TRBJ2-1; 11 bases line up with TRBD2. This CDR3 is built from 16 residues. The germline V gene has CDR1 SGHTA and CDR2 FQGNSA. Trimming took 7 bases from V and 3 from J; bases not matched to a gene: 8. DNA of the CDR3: TGTGCCAGCAACACCGGGACTAGCGGACTCTACAATGAGCAGTTCTTC. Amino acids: CASNTGTSGLYNEQFF.

The CDR3 sequence is CASSLTGTGDYEQYF. CDR3 DNA sequence: TGTGCCAGCAGCTTGACCGGGACAGGGGATTACGAGCAGTACTTC. The V call is TRBV7-2, the J call TRBJ2-7; 10 positions agree with TRBD1. This CDR3 region has 15 residues. Germline CDR1 reads SGHTA; CDR2 reads FQGNSA. Losses at the gene ends were 3 bases for V and 4 bases for J; bases not matched to a gene: 6.

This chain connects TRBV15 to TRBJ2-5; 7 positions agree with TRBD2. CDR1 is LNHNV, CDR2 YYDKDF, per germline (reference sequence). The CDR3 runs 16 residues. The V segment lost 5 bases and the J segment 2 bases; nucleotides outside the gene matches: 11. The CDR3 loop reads CATSGGGLASQETQYF. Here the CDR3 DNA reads TGTGCCACCAGCGGGGGAGGGCTAGCGAGTCAAGAGACCCAGTACTTC.

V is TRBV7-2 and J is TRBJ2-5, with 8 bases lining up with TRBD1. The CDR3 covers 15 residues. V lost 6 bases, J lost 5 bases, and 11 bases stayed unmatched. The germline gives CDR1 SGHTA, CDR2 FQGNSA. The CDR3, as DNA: TGTGCCAGCAGAGCCACAGGGGGACCCTTGGAGACCCAGTACTTC. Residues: CASRATGGPLETQYF.

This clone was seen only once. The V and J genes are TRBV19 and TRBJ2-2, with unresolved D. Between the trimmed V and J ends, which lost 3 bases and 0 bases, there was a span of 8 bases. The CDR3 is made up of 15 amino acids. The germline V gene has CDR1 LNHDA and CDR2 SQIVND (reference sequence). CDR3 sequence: CASSIPRTNTGELFF. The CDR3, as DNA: TGTGCCAGTAGTATCCCGCGGACGAACACCGGGGAGCTGTTTTTT.

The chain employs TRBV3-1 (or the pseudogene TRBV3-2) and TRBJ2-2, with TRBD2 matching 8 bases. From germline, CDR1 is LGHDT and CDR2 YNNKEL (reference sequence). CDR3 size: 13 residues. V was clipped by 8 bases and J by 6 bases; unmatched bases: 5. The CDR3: CASSRRGAGELFF. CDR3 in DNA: TGTGCCAGCTCCCGGCGGGGGGCCGGGGAGCTGTTTTTT.

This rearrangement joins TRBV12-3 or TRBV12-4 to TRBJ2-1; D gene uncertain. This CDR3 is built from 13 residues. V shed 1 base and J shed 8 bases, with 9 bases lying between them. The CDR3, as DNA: TGTGCCAGCAGTTTAGTCGGTATCCATGAGCAGTTCTTC. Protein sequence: CASSLVGIHEQFF.

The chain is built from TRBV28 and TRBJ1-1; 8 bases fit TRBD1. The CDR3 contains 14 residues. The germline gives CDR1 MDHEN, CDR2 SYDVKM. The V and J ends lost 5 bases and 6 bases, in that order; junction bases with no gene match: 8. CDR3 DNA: TGTGCCAGCAGTCGGGACAGGAGGGTCCCTGAAGCTTTCTTT. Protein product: CASSRDRRVPEAFF.

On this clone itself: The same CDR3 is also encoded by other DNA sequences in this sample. The CDR3 DNA follows: TGTGCCAGCAGCACCTTAGGACTTTACAATGAGCAGTTCTTC. This translates into CASSTLGLYNEQFF. The chain recombines TRBV7-9 with TRBJ2-1; tentative D call: TRBD2 (5 bases). CDR1 and CDR2 (germline): SEHNR, FQNEAQ (reference sequence). V lost 5 bases, J lost 4 bases, and 12 bases lay in between. CDR3 length equals 14 residues.

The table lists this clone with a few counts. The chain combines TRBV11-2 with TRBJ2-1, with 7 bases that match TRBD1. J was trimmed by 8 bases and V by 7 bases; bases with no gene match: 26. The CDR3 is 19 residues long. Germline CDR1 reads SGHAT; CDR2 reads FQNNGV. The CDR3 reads CASTNNPPRQGLFEYEQFF. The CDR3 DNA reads TGTGCCAGCACCAATAATCCCCCCCGACAGGGCCTTTTTGAATATGAGCAGTTCTTC.